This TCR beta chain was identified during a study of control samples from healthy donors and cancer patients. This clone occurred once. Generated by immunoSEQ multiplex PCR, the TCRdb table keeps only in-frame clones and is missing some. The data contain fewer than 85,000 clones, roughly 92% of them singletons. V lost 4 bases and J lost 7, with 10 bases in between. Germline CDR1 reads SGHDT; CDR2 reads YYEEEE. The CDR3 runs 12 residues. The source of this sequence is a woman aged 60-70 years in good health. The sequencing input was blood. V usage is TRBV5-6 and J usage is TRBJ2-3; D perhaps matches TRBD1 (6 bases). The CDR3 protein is CASSPGTHTQYF. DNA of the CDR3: TGTGCCAGCAGCCCCGGGACACATACGCAGTATTTT. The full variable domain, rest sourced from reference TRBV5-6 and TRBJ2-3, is DAGVTQSPTHLIKTRGQQVTLRCSPKSGHDTVSWYQQALGQGPQFIFQYYEEEERQRGNFPDRFSGHQFPNYSSELNVNALLLGDSALYLCASSPGTHTQYFGPGTRLTVL.